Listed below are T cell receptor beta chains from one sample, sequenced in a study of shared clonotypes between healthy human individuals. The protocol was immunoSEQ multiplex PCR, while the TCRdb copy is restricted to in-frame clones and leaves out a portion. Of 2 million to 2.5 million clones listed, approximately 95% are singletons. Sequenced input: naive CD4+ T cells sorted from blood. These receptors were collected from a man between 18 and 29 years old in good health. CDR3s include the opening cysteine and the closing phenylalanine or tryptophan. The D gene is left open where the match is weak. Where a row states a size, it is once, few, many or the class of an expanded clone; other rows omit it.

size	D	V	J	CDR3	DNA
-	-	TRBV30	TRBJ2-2	CAWKEKGPNTGELFF	TGTGCCTGGAAGGAAAAGGGGCCTAACACCGGGGAGCTGTTTTTT
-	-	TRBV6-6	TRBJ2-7	CASSRGQRGYEQYF	TGTGCCAGCAGCCGCGGACAGAGGGGATACGAGCAGTACTTC
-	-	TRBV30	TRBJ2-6	CAWTRASGANVLTF	TGTGCCTGGACCCGGGCTTCTGGGGCCAACGTCCTGACTTTC
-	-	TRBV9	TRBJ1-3	CASSVALGQISGNTIYF	TGTGCCAGCAGCGTAGCGCTCGGACAGATCTCTGGAAACACCATATATTTT
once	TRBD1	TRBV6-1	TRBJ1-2	CASYRGGYTF	TGTGCCTCTTACAGGGGCGGCTACACCTTC
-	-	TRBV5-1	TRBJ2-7	CASSPSQGEGEQYF	TGCGCCAGCAGCCCATCCCAGGGTGAGGGCGAGCAGTACTTC
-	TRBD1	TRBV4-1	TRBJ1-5	CASSQEGRQGAQPQHF	TGCGCCAGCAGCCAAGAAGGAAGACAGGGGGCCCAGCCCCAGCATTTT
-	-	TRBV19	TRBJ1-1	CASSPQWAEAFF	TGTGCCAGTAGTCCGCAATGGGCTGAAGCTTTCTTT
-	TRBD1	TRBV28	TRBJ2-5	CASSSGQEEETQYF	TGTGCCAGCAGCTCGGGACAGGAGGAAGAGACCCAGTACTTC
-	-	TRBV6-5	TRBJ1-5	CASRYPKRTPQPQHF	TGTGCCAGCAGGTACCCCAAAAGGACACCGCAGCCCCAGCATTTT
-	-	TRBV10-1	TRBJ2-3	CASSPPGLTDTQYF	TGCGCCAGCAGTCCCCCGGGCTTAACAGATACGCAGTATTTT
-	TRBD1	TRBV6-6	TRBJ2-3	CATTGARDTQYF	TGTGCCACGACAGGGGCGAGAGATACGCAGTATTTT
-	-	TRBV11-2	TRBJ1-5	CASSLESRGGQPQHF	TGTGCCAGCAGCTTAGAAAGCCGGGGTGGGCAGCCCCAGCATTTT
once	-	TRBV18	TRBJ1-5	CASSQFKGDSNQPQHF	TGTGCCAGCTCACAGTTTAAAGGGGATAGCAATCAGCCCCAGCATTTT
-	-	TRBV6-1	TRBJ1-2	CASWEANYGYTF	TGTGCCAGCTGGGAGGCTAACTATGGCTACACCTTC
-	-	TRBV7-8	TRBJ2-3	CASSLVGWESRSDTQYF	TGTGCCAGCAGCTTAGTGGGTTGGGAGAGTAGGTCAGATACGCAGTATTTT
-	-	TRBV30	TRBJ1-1	CAWSLRRGYTEAFF	TGTGCCTGGAGCTTACGGCGGGGGTATACTGAAGCTTTCTTT
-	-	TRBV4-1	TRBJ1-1	CASSQEGGQMNTEAFF	TGCGCCAGCAGCCAAGAAGGAGGCCAGATGAACACTGAAGCTTTCTTT
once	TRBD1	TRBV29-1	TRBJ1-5	CSVETGGNQPQHF	TGCAGCGTCGAAACAGGGGGCAATCAGCCCCAGCATTTT
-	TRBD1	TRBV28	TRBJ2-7	CASIHGGTGSNEQYF	TGTGCCAGCATTCATGGAGGGACAGGATCCAACGAGCAGTACTTC